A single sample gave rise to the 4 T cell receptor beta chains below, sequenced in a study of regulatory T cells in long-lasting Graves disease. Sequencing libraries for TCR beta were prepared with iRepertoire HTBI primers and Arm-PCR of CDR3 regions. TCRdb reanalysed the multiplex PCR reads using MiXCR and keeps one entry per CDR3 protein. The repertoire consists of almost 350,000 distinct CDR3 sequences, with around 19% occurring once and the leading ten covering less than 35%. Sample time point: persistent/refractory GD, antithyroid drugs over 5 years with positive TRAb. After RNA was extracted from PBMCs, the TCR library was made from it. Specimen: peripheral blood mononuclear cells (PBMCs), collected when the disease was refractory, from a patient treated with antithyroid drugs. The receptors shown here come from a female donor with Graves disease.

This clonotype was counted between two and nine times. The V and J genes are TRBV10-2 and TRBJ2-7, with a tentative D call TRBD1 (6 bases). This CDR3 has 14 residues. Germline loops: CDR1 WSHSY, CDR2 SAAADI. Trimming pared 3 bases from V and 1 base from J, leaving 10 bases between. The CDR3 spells CASSDRGRSYEQYF. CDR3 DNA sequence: TGCGCCAGCAGTGACAGGGGCCGATCCTACGAGCAGTACTTC.

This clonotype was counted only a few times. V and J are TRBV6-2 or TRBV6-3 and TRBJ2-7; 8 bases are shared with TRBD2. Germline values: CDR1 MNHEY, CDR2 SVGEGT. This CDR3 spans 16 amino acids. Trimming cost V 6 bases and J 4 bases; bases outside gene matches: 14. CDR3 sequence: CASSRGGQAAVYEQYF. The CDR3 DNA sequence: TGTGCCAGCAGCCGGGGGGGGCAGGCCGCCGTGTACGAGCAGTACTTC.

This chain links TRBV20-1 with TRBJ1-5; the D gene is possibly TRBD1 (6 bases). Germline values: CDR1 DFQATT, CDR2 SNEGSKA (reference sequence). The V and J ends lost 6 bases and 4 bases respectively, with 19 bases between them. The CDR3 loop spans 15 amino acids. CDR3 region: CSAHGGGPRNQPQHF. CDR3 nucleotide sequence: TGCAGTGCCCACGGCGGGGGCCCGCGTAATCAGCCCCAGCATTTT.

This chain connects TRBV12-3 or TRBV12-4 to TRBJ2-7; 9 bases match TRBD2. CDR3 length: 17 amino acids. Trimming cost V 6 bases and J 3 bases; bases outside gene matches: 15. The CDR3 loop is CASSPGSSGEVRYEQYF. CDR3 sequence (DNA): TGTGCCAGCAGCCCCGGTTCTAGCGGGGAGGTCCGCTACGAGCAGTACTTC.